This T cell receptor (beta chain) emerged from a study of shared clonotypes between healthy human individuals. General study findings and limits: Memory subsets generally showed lower estimated richness than naive subsets. Measured sharing among donors was expected to vary with sequencing depth.

Each cell subset's genomic DNA was divided evenly among several immunoSEQ plates. The table came from immunoSEQ multiplex PCR; TCRdb's copy has only in-frame clones and leaves some out. The sample has over 1.4 million clones; over 95% are singletons. In regard to this clone: What it recognizes is unknown.

This TCR derives from a young man in good health. Sequences were obtained from naive CD4+ T cells sorted from blood. Subset indicated: CD45RA+ positively selected.

The CDR3 DNA reads TGTGCCGCCAGAGGGGAGGGCCTGGGCTCTGGGGCCAACGTCCTGACTTTC. It translates to CAARGEGLGSGANVLTF. The genes are TRBV28 and TRBJ2-6; 7 bases agree with TRBD2. The V gene's germline CDR1 is MDHEN and CDR2 SYDVKM. The CDR3 is made up of 17 amino acids. Losses at the gene ends were 11 bases for V and 0 bases for J; bases not matched to a gene: 13.